The 20 T cell receptor beta chains reported below all come from one sample, sequenced in a study of chemoradiotherapy in HPV16-positive cancers. Profiling relied on immunoSEQ multiplex PCR, and the TCRdb table lists in-frame clones only, not all of them. The sample has several thousand clones, more than 95% seen once. The input for sequencing was tumor tissue, taken from a patient who underwent chemoradiotherapy. The source of these receptors is a human donor with HPV-associated anogenital cancer.

The chain is built from TRBV15 and TRBJ2-7, with D possibly matching TRBD1 (5 bases). Germline loops: CDR1 LNHNV, CDR2 YYDKDF (reference sequence). The length of the CDR3 is 14 residues. V lost 5 bases and J lost 5, with 16 bases in between. This CDR3 is CATSADQGNNEQYF. The CDR3 coding sequence is TGTGCCACCAGCGCTGACCAGGGAAACAACGAGCAGTACTTC.

The chain joins TRBV30 to TRBJ1-6, with 10 bases identical to TRBD1. Germline assignment: CDR1 GTSNPN and CDR2 SVGIG (reference sequence). This CDR3 contains 19 residues. V dropped 0 bases and J dropped 1; count of bases not matched to a gene: 9. The CDR3 DNA reads TGTGCCTGGAGTGTACCGAGACAGGGGGCACTATCCTATAATTCACCCCTCCACTTT. Translating gives CAWSVPRQGALSYNSPLHF. The full variable domain, its missing parts supplied by reference TRBV30 and TRBJ1-6, is SQTIHQWPATLVQPVGSPLSLECTVEGTSNPNLYWYRQAAGRGLQLLFYSVGIGQISSEVPQNLSASRPQDRQFILSSKKLLLSDSGFYLCAWSVPRQGALSYNSPLHFGNGTRLTVT.

This chain links TRBV27 with TRBJ1-2; no definite D call. Per germline, CDR1 MNHEY and CDR2 SMNVEV (reference sequence). V lost 3 bases, J lost 5 bases, and 10 bases lay in between. The CDR3 extends over 13 amino acids. This CDR3 reads CASSLSGSYGYTF. The CDR3 bases are TGTGCCAGCAGTTTGAGCGGGTCGTATGGCTACACCTTC.

This sequence joins TRBV5-1 and TRBJ1-1, with D tentatively TRBD1 (6 bases). This CDR3 spans 13 amino acids. Trimming cost V 8 bases and J 6 bases, with 17 bases left between them. Germline V gives CDR1 SGHRS, CDR2 YFSETQ. The CDR3 region is CASRTGQDAEAFF. CDR3 nucleotides: TGCGCCAGTCGTACGGGACAAGACGCTGAAGCTTTCTTT.

This sequence joins TRBV6-5 and TRBJ1-1, with 7 bases that match TRBD1. In germline, CDR1 is MNHEY, CDR2 SVGAGI. The CDR3 has 15 amino acids. J gave up 3 bases and V 0 bases, and 4 bases lay outside the gene matches. CDR3 sequence reads: CASSYSEGAYTEAFF. The DNA of the CDR3 is TGTGCCAGCAGTTACTCTGAGGGGGCTTACACTGAAGCTTTCTTT.

The chain couples TRBV5-1 to TRBJ1-2; 8 bases agree with TRBD1. V shed 0 bases and J 4 bases; nucleotides not matched to a gene: 5. Looked up from germline, CDR1 is SGHRS and CDR2 is YFSETQ. CDR3 length: 15 amino acids. CDR3 region: CASSLGQGPAYGYTF. In DNA, the CDR3 is TGCGCCAGCAGCTTGGGACAGGGGCCGGCCTATGGCTACACCTTC.

The V and J genes are TRBV29-1 and TRBJ2-7; possible D gene TRBD1, 5 bases. Trimming stripped 4 bases from V and 3 bases from J, with 13 bases between. Germline assignment: CDR1 SQVTM and CDR2 ANQGSEA. CDR3 length: 13 residues. The CDR3 DNA sequence: TGCAGCGTTGGGGGCAGTGAATACTACGAGCAGTACTTC. This sequence encodes CSVGGSEYYEQYF.

The genes are TRBV29-1 and TRBJ2-3; 9 bases line up with TRBD2. Germline V gene data show CDR1 as SQVTM and CDR2 as ANQGSEA. With V trimmed by 4 bases and J by 3 bases, 2 bases remained unmatched. CDR3 length: 13 amino acids. CDR3 region: CSVASGGTDTQYF. DNA of the CDR3: TGCAGCGTTGCCAGCGGGGGGACAGATACGCAGTATTTT.

This chain uses TRBV30 with TRBJ1-5, with a tentative D call TRBD1 (5 bases). The V gene's germline CDR1 is GTSNPN and CDR2 SVGIG (reference sequence). CDR3 length equals 13 residues. Trimming removed 5 bases at V and 2 bases at J, with 10 bases between. This CDR3 reads CAWGTEGNQPQHF. CDR3 DNA: TGTGCCTGGGGGACGGAGGGCAATCAGCCCCAGCATTTT.

The V call is TRBV6-5, the J call TRBJ2-7; 8 nucleotides match TRBD2. CDR1 MNHEY and CDR2 SVGAGI come from the germline V gene. V dropped 2 bases and J dropped 2; count of bases not matched to a gene: 2. This CDR3 has 14 residues. CDR3 residues: CASSYGGGTYEQYF. The DNA for the CDR3 is TGTGCCAGCAGTTACGGCGGGGGGACCTACGAGCAGTACTTC.

The gene calls are TRBV4-1 and TRBJ2-4; 15 positions agree with TRBD2. The trim removed 4 bases at V and 1 base at J, leaving 5 bases unmatched. This CDR3 spans 18 amino acids. Germline-derived CDR1 and CDR2 are MGHRA and YSYEKL. The CDR3 spells CASSPGLAGGQAKNIQYF. CDR3 coding DNA: TGCGCCAGCAGCCCTGGACTAGCGGGAGGGCAGGCCAAAAACATTCAGTACTTC.

The chain joins TRBV6-6 to TRBJ1-2; D is possibly TRBD1 (5 bases). Germline V CDR1 and CDR2: MNHNY, SVGAGI (reference sequence). Trimming removed 0 bases from V and 4 bases from J, with 9 bases in between. This CDR3 has 14 residues. In nucleotides, the CDR3 is TGTGCCAGCAGTTACTCAGGGGAGGGCTATGGCTACACCTTC. This translates into CASSYSGEGYGYTF.

The rearrangement uses TRBV19 and TRBJ1-5; TRBD1 aligns across 10 bases. V lost 5 bases to trimming and J lost 4 bases; unmatched junction nucleotides: 11. The CDR3 is 17 amino acids. Germline CDR1 LNHDA, CDR2 SQIVND (reference sequence). CDR3 loop: CASSQRTGGIGNQPQHF. CDR3 coding DNA: TGTGCCAGTAGTCAGAGGACAGGGGGGATTGGGAATCAGCCCCAGCATTTT.

In its sample, this clone was seen once. The CDR3 is CASSPPFRQQVYTF. The CDR3 bases are TGTGCCAGCAGCCCTCCCTTCCGCCAACAAGTCTACACCTTC. The chain carries TRBV5-6 and TRBJ1-2; D ambiguous. CDR1 and CDR2 (germline): SGHDT, YYEEEE. V was pared by 4 bases and J by 10 bases, with 20 bases between. The length of the CDR3 is 14 residues. The variable domain in full, with the rest retrieved from reference TRBV5-6 and TRBJ1-2, is DAGVTQSPTHLIKTRGQQVTLRCSPKSGHDTVSWYQQALGQGPQFIFQYYEEEERQRGNFPDRFSGHQFPNYSSELNVNALLLGDSALYLCASSPPFRQQVYTFGSGTRLTVV.

The chain employs TRBV5-6 and TRBJ1-2; 9 bases are shared with TRBD1. The CDR3 is 15 amino acids. The junction had 4 bases not matched to a gene; V was cut back by 0 bases and J by 4 bases. Germline assignment: CDR1 SGHDT and CDR2 YYEEEE. The CDR3 spells CASSLGQGVTYGYTF. CDR3 nucleotide sequence: TGTGCCAGCAGCTTGGGACAGGGGGTTACCTATGGCTACACCTTC. The full variable domain, in which reference TRBV5-6 and TRBJ1-2 provide the parts outside the CDR3, is DAGVTQSPTHLIKTRGQQVTLRCSPKSGHDTVSWYQQALGQGPQFIFQYYEEEERQRGNFPDRFSGHQFPNYSSELNVNALLLGDSALYLCASSLGQGVTYGYTFGSGTRLTVV.

The CDR3 nucleotides are TGTGCCATCAAGAGGGGGGATGGCTACACCTTC. As protein: CAIKRGDGYTF. V usage is TRBV10-3 and J usage is TRBJ1-2; maybe TRBD1 (6 bases). CDR3 length: 11 amino acids. With 7 bases removed from V and 6 bases from J, the gap between germline ends came to 9 bases. Per the germline V gene, CDR1 is ENHRY and CDR2 is SYGVKD.

V usage is TRBV18 and J usage is TRBJ2-2; TRBD2 matches at 8 bases. Germline CDR1 KGHSH, CDR2 LQKENI. Losses at the gene ends were 3 bases for V and 1 base for J; bases not matched to a gene: 7. The CDR3 runs 17 residues. The CDR3 region has the DNA TGTGCCAGCTCACCGTCTGTCGGGAGGGTGAACACCGGGGAGCTGTTTTTT. Amino acid sequence: CASSPSVGRVNTGELFF.

The rearrangement links TRBV28 to TRBJ2-3; no clear D. CDR3 length: 13 amino acids. Germline loops: CDR1 MDHEN, CDR2 SYDVKM. Trimming cost V 6 bases and J 2 bases, with 9 bases left between them. CDR3 DNA sequence: TGTGCCAGCAGCTACCATACCACAGATACGCAGTATTTT. Its translation is CASSYHTTDTQYF.

This chain joins TRBV28 and TRBJ2-6; D is unresolved. With 0 bases removed from V and 1 base from J, the gap between germline ends came to 7 bases. Per the germline V gene, CDR1 is MDHEN and CDR2 is SYDVKM. The CDR3 totals 16 residues. DNA of the CDR3: TGTGCCAGCAGTTTATGGCTTGGGTCTGGGGCCAACGTCCTGACTTTC. Amino acid sequence: CASSLWLGSGANVLTF.

A single count supports this clone. The chain is built from TRBV6-1 and TRBJ2-6; no clear D. The CDR3 totals 16 residues. CDR1 is MNHNS, CDR2 SASEGT, per germline. The germline V and J ends were trimmed by 2 bases and 1 base, with 9 bases remaining between them. CDR3 in amino acids: CASSETFVSGANVLTF. The DNA for the CDR3 is TGTGCCAGCAGTGAAACTTTCGTTTCTGGGGCCAACGTCCTGACTTTC.